The count of the clone carrying this TCR beta chain is one. Its antigen remains unidentified. This sample stems from a study of shared clonotypes between healthy human individuals. Study-wide results and caveats: Larger richness was generally estimated for naive than memory subsets.

The CDR3 loop spans 14 amino acids. Per germline, CDR1 KGHSH and CDR2 LQKENI. V lost 3 bases and J lost 2; bases outside the gene matches: 3. TCRdb's table, derived via immunoSEQ multiplex PCR, lists solely in-frame clones and lacks some. Of hundreds of thousands of clones listed, more than 95% are singletons. The authors divided CD4+ cells into CD45RA+ naive and CD45RA-negative memory subsets. This TCR came from a woman under 40 in good health. The chain combines TRBV18 with TRBJ2-7, with 8 bases matching TRBD1. Material: naive CD4+ T cells sorted from blood. Subset described: CD45RA+ positively selected. CDR3 in amino acids: CASSPTGAPYEQYF. CDR3 coding DNA: TGTGCCAGCTCACCGACAGGGGCGCCCTACGAGCAGTACTTC.